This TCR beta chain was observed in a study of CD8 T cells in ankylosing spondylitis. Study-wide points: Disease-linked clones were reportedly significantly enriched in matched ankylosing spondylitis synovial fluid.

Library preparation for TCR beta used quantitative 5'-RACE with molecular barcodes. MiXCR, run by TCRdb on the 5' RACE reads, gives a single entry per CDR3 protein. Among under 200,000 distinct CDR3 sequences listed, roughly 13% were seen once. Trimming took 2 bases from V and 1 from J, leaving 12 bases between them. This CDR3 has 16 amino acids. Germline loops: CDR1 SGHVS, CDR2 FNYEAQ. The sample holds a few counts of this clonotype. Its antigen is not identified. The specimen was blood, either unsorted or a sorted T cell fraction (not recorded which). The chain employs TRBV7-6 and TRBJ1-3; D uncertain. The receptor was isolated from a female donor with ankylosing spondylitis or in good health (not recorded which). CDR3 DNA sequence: TGTGCCAGCAGCTTACAGCCCGGTGGGTCTGGAAACACCATATATTTT. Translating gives CASSLQPGGSGNTIYF.